The T cell receptor beta chain described here comes from a study of T cell repertoires in aging, cancer and after chemotherapy. Whole-study context: Repeat sampling of healthy donors over several months to years showed clear clonal overlap. Study results and caveats: Loss of evenness, beyond lost richness, contributed to age-related TCR diversity decline in cancer patients. Median generation probability rose over the chemotherapy interval in each cancer cohort, suggesting rebound thymic output.

This clonotype was seen a few times. Its antigen is as yet unknown. V gave up 3 bases and J gave up 0 bases, with 5 bases separating them. CDR3 length: 13 residues. Germline CDR1 and CDR2: MNHNS and SASEGT. TCR beta rearrangements were amplified from peripheral blood genomic DNA. Rearranged V-D-J TRB sequences were amplified with a mixed TRB-A/B primer pool. Using its own MiXCR run on the multiplex PCR reads, TCRdb lists one record per CDR3 protein. Of about 9,700 distinct CDR3 sequences detected, about 30% appear once; the ten largest clones hold roughly 2.8%. This TCR was recovered from a human donor in good health. The sample taken for sequencing was blood. V is TRBV6-1 and J is TRBJ1-2; no clear D gene. CDR3 loop: CASSDTANYGYTF. CDR3 bases: TGTGCCAGCAGTGATACAGCTAACTATGGCTACACCTTC.